Sequencing of this TCR beta chain was carried out in a study of metastatic and nonmetastatic thyroid tumors. Remarks on this clone: Its cognate antigen is unknown.

TCRdb re-analyzed the PCR reads through MiXCR. Of some 30,000 clones listed, 25% to 30% are singletons. Trimming shortened V by 0 bases and J by 4 bases, and 16 bases separated the two germline ends. CDR1 and CDR2 (germline): SGHDT, YYEEEE. This CDR3 has 17 amino acids. Broader study findings: Reportedly, malignant thyroid tumors had significantly higher TCR beta diversity than benign nodules, in blood and tumor.

No treatment had been given to any patient before thyroid surgery. The TCR was taken from a female donor with papillary thyroid cancer or a benign thyroid nodule (not recorded which). Some clones in this sample may be carry-over from other donors' samples. The chain joins TRBV5-6 to TRBJ2-2; D uncertain. The sequencing sample was made of blood. The CDR3 region is CASSLGPRSPFTGELFF. Written as DNA, the CDR3 is TGTGCCAGCAGCTTGGGACCGAGAAGTCCTTTCACCGGGGAGCTGTTTTTT.